The clone carrying this T cell receptor beta chain appeared many times. TCRdb independently ran MiXCR on the 5' RACE reads; one entry per CDR3 protein. The table records approximately 60,000 distinct CDR3 sequences, roughly 3.5% of them present only once. This entry belongs to a study of neurological immune-mediated disorders. Germline V gives CDR1 SQVTM, CDR2 ANQGSEA. The CDR3 has 15 residues. J lost 5 bases, V lost 4 bases, and 13 bases had no gene match. Sequenced: PBMCs. The source of this sequence is a woman aged 25 to 39 with multiple sclerosis. The chain is built from TRBV29-1 and TRBJ2-5; 7 bases match TRBD1. The CDR3 DNA sequence: TGCAGCGTTGGGCTTACAGGGGTGCCCCAGGAGACCCAGTACTTC. It codes for CSVGLTGVPQETQYF.